This T cell receptor beta chain emerged from a study of T cell repertoires in cytomegalovirus infection. TCRdb fed the reads into MiXCR, producing one record per CDR3 protein. This table has about 890,000 distinct CDR3 sequences, approximately 31% appearing once. The CDR3 has 14 residues. Germline assignment: CDR1 SEHNR and CDR2 FQNEAQ (reference sequence). V shed 0 bases and J shed 0 bases, with 2 bases lying between them. This clonotype was observed many times. The antigen is not known. V gene TRBV7-9 combines with J gene TRBJ1-4; D not certain. This TCR was sampled from a human donor in good health (CMV status not recorded). Some clones in this sample may be carry-over from other donors' samples. Sequencing used cultured CD8+ T cells from PBMCs, obtained from culture after CMV antigen stimulation. The CDR3, as DNA: TGTGCCAGCAGCTTAGCTGCAACTAATGAAAAACTGTTTTTT. This codes for CASSLAATNEKLFF.